These T cell receptor beta chains were read from a single sample in a study of early T cells in non-severe SARS-CoV-2 infection. TCRdb reprocessed the 5' RACE reads with MiXCR, giving one entry per CDR3 protein. The sample has roughly 54,000 distinct CDR3 sequences; about 8% are singletons. Here the sequenced sample was whole blood, taken at baseline. The receptors were gathered from an adult who was a healthcare worker with PCR-confirmed SARS-CoV-2 infection or an uninfected control (not recorded which). Both conserved end residues are part of each CDR3. The order of the fields is V gene, J gene, CDR3 length, clone size, D gene, CDR3 protein, CDR3 DNA. D genes are given only for firm matches. Size is stated for part of the rows, as once, few or many counts, or as a class when the clone is expanded.

V: TRBV4-2
J: TRBJ2-7
length: 13
size: few
D: NA
CDR3: CASSQASSYEQYF
DNA: TGTGCCAGCAGCCAGGCCAGCTCCTACGAGCAGTACTTC

V: TRBV4-1
J: TRBJ1-2
length: 14
size: few
D: NA
CDR3: CASSQAQGDYGYTF
DNA: TGCGCCAGCAGCCAAGCACAGGGAGACTATGGCTACACCTTC

V: TRBV20-1
J: TRBJ2-1
length: 16
size: few
D: TRBD2
CDR3: CSVTGGSGSSYNEQFF
DNA: TGCAGTGTCACTGGTGGAAGCGGGAGCTCCTACAATGAGCAGTTCTTC

V: TRBV4-2
J: TRBJ1-2
length: 14
size: many
D: NA
CDR3: CASSQEHSIYGYTF
DNA: TGTGCCAGCAGCCAAGAGCACAGCATCTATGGCTACACCTTC

V: TRBV18
J: TRBJ1-3
length: 16
size: NA
D: NA
CDR3: CASSPGRVSSGNTIYF
DNA: TGTGCCAGCTCACCGGGCAGGGTGTCGTCTGGAAACACCATATATTTT

V: TRBV5-1
J: TRBJ2-3
length: 15
size: NA
D: TRBD2
CDR3: CASSASLAGGYTQYF
DNA: TGCGCCAGCAGCGCATCACTAGCGGGAGGGTATACGCAGTATTTT

V: TRBV7-9
J: TRBJ2-7
length: 13
size: few
D: TRBD1
CDR3: CASRGTGSYEQYF
DNA: TGTGCCAGCAGGGGGACAGGATCCTACGAGCAGTACTTC

V: TRBV4-3
J: TRBJ2-7
length: 15
size: many
D: TRBD2
CDR3: CASSQETGGSYEQYF
DNA: TGCGCCAGCAGCCAAGAAACCGGCGGGAGTTACGAGCAGTACTTC

V: TRBV5-1
J: TRBJ2-5
length: 16
size: many
D: TRBD2
CDR3: CASSLVASGSQETQYF
DNA: TGCGCCAGCAGCTTGGTTGCTAGCGGCAGTCAAGAGACCCAGTACTTC

V: TRBV12-3/TRBV12-4
J: TRBJ2-2
length: 14
size: many
D: TRBD1
CDR3: CASSRQGNTGELFF
DNA: TGTGCCAGCAGCCGACAGGGGAACACCGGGGAGCTGTTTTTT

V: TRBV7-2
J: TRBJ2-7
length: 16
size: many
D: NA
CDR3: CASSLGLSLAYYEQYF
DNA: TGTGCCAGCAGCCTCGGGTTGAGTCTTGCGTACTACGAGCAGTACTTC

V: TRBV5-4
J: TRBJ2-7
length: 14
size: few
D: TRBD1
CDR3: CASSPGTGPYEQYF
DNA: TGTGCCAGCAGCCCAGGGACAGGTCCTTACGAGCAGTACTTC

V: TRBV28
J: TRBJ1-6
length: 15
size: many
D: NA
CDR3: CASRPTGGDNSPLHF
DNA: TGTGCCAGCAGACCGACGGGGGGAGACAATTCACCCCTCCACTTT

V: TRBV11-2
J: TRBJ2-1
length: 13
size: many
D: NA
CDR3: CASRSIPKNEQFF
DNA: TGTGCCAGCAGGTCCATCCCCAAGAATGAGCAGTTCTTC

V: TRBV6-6
J: TRBJ2-7
length: 15
size: NA
D: TRBD1
CDR3: CASSYGQGASYEQYF
DNA: TGTGCCAGCAGTTACGGACAGGGGGCGTCCTACGAGCAGTACTTC

V: TRBV3-1
J: TRBJ1-4
length: 12
size: NA
D: NA
CDR3: CASSQGTGKLFF
DNA: TGTGCCAGCAGCCAAGGTACGGGAAAACTGTTTTTT

V: TRBV7-2
J: TRBJ2-7
length: 14
size: NA
D: TRBD1
CDR3: CASTWGTGRVEQYF
DNA: TGTGCCAGCACTTGGGGGACAGGGAGGGTCGAGCAGTACTTC

V: TRBV6-1
J: TRBJ1-4
length: 15
size: NA
D: NA
CDR3: CASSHTGVMKQKLFF
DNA: TGTGCCAGCAGTCATACGGGCGTGATGAAGCAAAAACTGTTTTTT

V: TRBV7-2
J: TRBJ1-6
length: 17
size: many
D: TRBD1
CDR3: CASRSRTGAPSHSPLHF
DNA: TGTGCCAGCAGATCAAGAACAGGGGCCCCCAGCCATTCACCCCTCCACTTT

V: TRBV20-1
J: TRBJ2-7
length: 18
size: many
D: NA
CDR3: CSARDWIETLTRGYEQYF
DNA: TGCAGTGCTAGAGATTGGATTGAGACGCTGACTCGGGGCTACGAGCAGTACTTC

V: TRBV20-1
J: TRBJ2-3
length: 15
size: NA
D: TRBD1
CDR3: CSARGGQGETDTQYF
DNA: TGCAGTGCTAGAGGGGGACAGGGAGAGACAGATACGCAGTATTTT

V: TRBV30
J: TRBJ2-5
length: 14
size: many
D: NA
CDR3: CAWSVRAGQETQYF
DNA: TGTGCCTGGAGTGTACGCGCAGGCCAAGAGACCCAGTACTTC

V: TRBV9
J: TRBJ2-6
length: 15
size: many
D: NA
CDR3: CASSAGTSLRHVLTF
DNA: TGTGCCAGCAGCGCCGGGACATCTCTACGACACGTCCTGACTTTC

V: TRBV6-6
J: TRBJ1-6
length: 12
size: NA
D: NA
CDR3: CASSYGESPLHF
DNA: TGTGCCAGCAGTTACGGGGAGTCACCCCTCCACTTT

V: TRBV12-3/TRBV12-4
J: TRBJ2-6
length: 16
size: NA
D: NA
CDR3: CASSPHQGSGANVLTF
DNA: TGTGCCAGCAGTCCCCACCAGGGCTCTGGGGCCAACGTCCTGACTTTC

V: TRBV7-8
J: TRBJ2-1
length: 15
size: many
D: TRBD2
CDR3: CASSLTSGRGNEQFF
DNA: TGTGCCAGCAGCTTGACTAGCGGGAGGGGTAATGAGCAGTTCTTC

V: TRBV20-1
J: TRBJ2-1
length: 15
size: NA
D: TRBD2
CDR3: CSAQLTGGSPWEQFF
DNA: TGCAGTGCTCAATTAACGGGCGGGAGCCCCTGGGAGCAGTTCTTC

V: TRBV10-2
J: TRBJ2-1
length: 15
size: few
D: NA
CDR3: CASSVVGGRYNEQFF
DNA: TGCGCCAGCAGTGTAGTGGGAGGTCGGTACAATGAGCAGTTCTTC

V: TRBV19
J: TRBJ2-1
length: 12
size: many
D: NA
CDR3: CASSLLRGRQFF
DNA: TGTGCCAGTAGTCTCTTGAGGGGCAGGCAGTTCTTC

V: TRBV7-3
J: TRBJ2-1
length: 16
size: NA
D: TRBD2
CDR3: CASSPIAGVGPNEQFF
DNA: TGTGCCAGCAGTCCAATAGCGGGAGTGGGCCCCAATGAGCAGTTCTTC

V: TRBV7-3
J: TRBJ1-3
length: 13
size: many
D: NA
CDR3: CASSLGLSDTIYF
DNA: TGTGCCAGCAGCCTGGGCCTTTCGGACACCATATATTTT

V: TRBV28
J: TRBJ1-1
length: 13
size: NA
D: NA
CDR3: CAYGPSGGTEAFF
DNA: TGTGCCTACGGGCCCAGCGGTGGCACTGAAGCTTTCTTT

V: TRBV9
J: TRBJ2-2
length: 13
size: few
D: NA
CDR3: CASSAQNTGELFF
DNA: TGTGCCAGCAGCGCCCAAAACACCGGGGAGCTGTTTTTT